This passage covers 15 T cell receptor beta chains from one sample sequenced in a study of regulatory T cells in long-lasting Graves disease (dated by TCRdb to the early 2020s). Libraries came from multiplex PCR. Sequencing used an Illumina HiSeq 4000. To build TCR beta libraries, CDR3 regions were amplified by Arm-PCR using iRepertoire HTBI primers. Using fastp at Q25 and MiXCR, TCRdb reprocessed the public reads and kept productive beta chains. CDR3 protein duplicates are merged, each entry listing the most common genes and DNA. The sample contains under 450,000 distinct CDR3 sequences, around 15% of them found a single time. The ten largest make up 20% of the sample. Reading the label with the study, this specimen's time point is: newly diagnosed GD, antithyroid drugs for less than 3 months. For both TCR sequencing and RNA sequencing, RNA was extracted from PBMCs using TRIzol. This sample also appeared in a second study, on T cells in Graves' hyperthyroidism and ophthalmopathy.

Sequencing was performed on peripheral blood mononuclear cells (PBMCs), taken at new diagnosis, from a patient treated with antithyroid drugs. All receptors derive from a woman younger than 30 with Graves disease. Donor details come from another sample of the same person, matched by shared clones.

The table lists this clonotype with many counts. This chain uses TRBV18 with TRBJ1-1; TRBD1 matches at 10 bases. Germline V gives CDR1 KGHSH, CDR2 LQKENI. This CDR3 spans 16 amino acids. Trimming removed 3 bases from V and 3 bases from J; junction bases left unmatched: 7. The chain's CDR3 is CASSPTGGGPDTEAFF. DNA of the CDR3: TGTGCCAGCTCACCGACAGGGGGCGGTCCGGACACTGAAGCTTTCTTT.

This chain joins TRBV6-2 or TRBV6-3 and TRBJ2-7, with 10 bases lining up with TRBD2. The CDR3 has 14 residues. V was pared by 0 bases and J by 6 bases, with 2 bases of the junction left unmatched. Germline V gene data show CDR1 as MNHEY and CDR2 as SVGEGT. CDR3 region: CASSYSPSGGEQYF. CDR3 DNA: TGTGCCAGCAGTTACTCGCCTAGCGGGGGCGAGCAGTACTTC.

This clonotype was picked up many times. V gene TRBV30 combines with J gene TRBJ1-1, with D perhaps TRBD1 (6 bases). The CDR3 sequence is 14 residues long. Trimming left V 4 bases short and J 4 bases short, with 16 bases between. Germline V gene data show CDR1 as GTSNPN and CDR2 as SVGIG (reference sequence). The CDR3 is CAWNRRGGSTEAFF. In nucleotides, the CDR3 is TGTGCCTGGAACCGGAGGGGGGGTAGCACTGAAGCTTTCTTT.

The chain carries TRBV7-2 and TRBJ2-7, with D tentatively TRBD1 or TRBD2 (6 bases each). Germline V gives CDR1 SGHTA, CDR2 FQGNSA. V lost 1 base to trimming and J lost 4 bases, with 14 bases between them. The CDR3 is 15 residues long. Written as DNA, the CDR3 is TGTGCCAGCAGCTTAGAAGGGGGGCAGATATACGAGCAGTACTTC. Residues: CASSLEGGQIYEQYF.

This clonotype has a count of ten or more. The rearrangement uses TRBV2 and TRBJ2-7; 9 nucleotides agree with TRBD2. Germline V gene sequence: CDR1 SNHLY, CDR2 FYNNEI. V lost 0 bases, J lost 2 bases, and 2 bases stayed unmatched. CDR3 length: 15 amino acids. DNA for the CDR3: TGTGCCAGCAGTGAAGCAAGCGGGAGGACCTACGAGCAGTACTTC. It encodes CASSEASGRTYEQYF.

This clonotype was counted at least ten times. This chain joins TRBV12-3 or TRBV12-4 and TRBJ2-3; D could derive from TRBD1 or TRBD2 (6 bases each). This CDR3 spans 16 amino acids. Trimming shortened V by 3 bases and J by 5 bases, and 18 bases separated the two germline ends. The CDR3 nucleotides are TGTGCCAGCAGTTTCTTTGGGGGGCGAATTGGAGATACGCAGTATTTT. It codes for CASSFFGGRIGDTQYF.

The sample holds many counts of this clonotype. The chain has TRBV4-2 and TRBJ2-7, with D possibly being TRBD1 or TRBD2 (5 bases each). V lost 0 bases, J lost 3 bases, and 12 bases lay in between. The length of the CDR3 is 15 residues. The germline CDR1 and CDR2 sequences are LGHNA and YNFKEQ. The CDR3 sequence is CASSQEWVGVYEQYF. Written as DNA, the CDR3 is TGTGCCAGCAGCCAAGAGTGGGTGGGGGTCTACGAGCAGTACTTC.

Many counts were recorded for this clonotype. V is TRBV5-8 and J is TRBJ1-1; D uncertain. The CDR3 spans 15 residues. V was trimmed by 3 bases and J by 7 bases, leaving 19 bases between them. The germline gives CDR1 SGHTS, CDR2 YDEGEE. The CDR3 nucleotides are TGTGCCAGCAGCTATCTAAGACATGAGTTAGATGAAGCTTTCTTT. Translating gives CASSYLRHELDEAFF.

Many counts were recorded for this clonotype. V usage is TRBV11-2 and J usage is TRBJ2-7, with D perhaps assigned TRBD1 or TRBD2 (5 bases each). Germline-derived CDR1 and CDR2 are SGHAT and FQNNGV. V dropped 1 base and J dropped 2 bases, with 9 bases sitting between them. The CDR3 totals 14 residues. The CDR3 DNA reads TGTGCCAGCAGCTTAGTTCGGGGACCCTACGAGCAGTACTTC. As protein: CASSLVRGPYEQYF.

This clonotype was observed at least ten times. This sequence joins TRBV3-1 and TRBJ1-6, with 8 bases matching TRBD1. The germline CDR1 and CDR2 sequences are LGHDT and YNNKEL (reference sequence). The CDR3 contains 14 residues. Trimming removed 4 bases from V and 9 bases from J; junction bases left unmatched: 5. CDR3 nucleotide sequence: TGTGCCAGCAGCCCGCGGACAGGGAGTTCACCCCTCCACTTT. Protein sequence: CASSPRTGSSPLHF.

The chain recombines TRBV6-5 with TRBJ2-3; D is unresolved. The CDR3 is 14 residues long. V lost 2 bases and J 4 bases, leaving 10 bases between the germline ends. Germline loops: CDR1 MNHEY, CDR2 SVGAGI. The CDR3 spells CASSYPNSSDTQYF. The CDR3 DNA is TGTGCCAGCAGTTACCCGAACAGTTCAGATACGCAGTATTTT.

The sample holds many counts of this clonotype. The V call is TRBV15, the J call TRBJ1-1; D remains unclear. Germline CDR1 and CDR2: LNHNV and YYDKDF (reference sequence). The CDR3 covers 17 residues. The V end was cut by 0 bases, the J end by 0 bases, with 14 bases between. The CDR3 DNA follows: TGTGCCACCAGCAGAGAATTTTCAGAGCAGCTGAACACTGAAGCTTTCTTT. Translating gives CATSREFSEQLNTEAFF.

In the case of this clonotype: This may stem from a read error, because a much larger clone lies one nucleotide away. This rearrangement joins TRBV5-1 to TRBJ2-5; TRBD1 matches 7 bases. The CDR3 has 14 amino acids. Per germline, CDR1 SGHRS and CDR2 YFSETQ. Germline trimming cut 2 bases from V and 5 bases from J; bases unmatched to any gene: 6. The CDR3 here is CASSLRQGMETQYF. The DNA of the CDR3 is TGCGCCAGCAGCTTACGACAGGGAATGGAGACCCAGTACTTC.

The CDR3 here is CASRGRQGGTEAFF. The CDR3 bases are TGTGCCAGCAGGGGCCGGCAGGGTGGGACTGAAGCTTTCTTT. This chain links TRBV12-3 or TRBV12-4 with TRBJ1-1; maybe TRBD1 (5 bases). Trimming cost V 6 bases and J 5 bases, with 16 bases left between them. The CDR3 spans 14 residues.

This clonotype has ten or more counts. The V gene is TRBV7-8, the J gene TRBJ2-5; the D gene could be TRBD1 or TRBD2 (5 bases each). From germline, CDR1 is SGHVS and CDR2 FQNEAQ. V was shortened by 1 base and J by 7 bases, with 16 bases between the two germline ends. The CDR3 contains 15 residues. The CDR3 bases are TGTGCCAGCAGCTTAGGCGTGGTGGGGGTAGGGACCCAGTACTTC. Translation: CASSLGVVGVGTQYF.